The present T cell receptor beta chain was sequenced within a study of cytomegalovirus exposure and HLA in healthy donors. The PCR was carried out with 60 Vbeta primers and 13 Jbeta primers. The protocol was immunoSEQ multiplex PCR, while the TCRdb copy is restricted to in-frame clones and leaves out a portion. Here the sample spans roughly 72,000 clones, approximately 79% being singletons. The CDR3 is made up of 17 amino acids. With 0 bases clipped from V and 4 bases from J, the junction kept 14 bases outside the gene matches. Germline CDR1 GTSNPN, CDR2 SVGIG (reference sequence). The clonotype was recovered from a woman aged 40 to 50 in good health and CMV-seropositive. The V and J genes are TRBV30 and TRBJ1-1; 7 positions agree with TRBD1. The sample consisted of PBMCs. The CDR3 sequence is CAWSVPYSGGLSTEAFF. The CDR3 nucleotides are TGTGCCTGGAGTGTACCCTATTCAGGGGGGCTAAGCACTGAAGCTTTCTTT. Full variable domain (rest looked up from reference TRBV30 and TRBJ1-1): SQTIHQWPATLVQPVGSPLSLECTVEGTSNPNLYWYRQAAGRGLQLLFYSVGIGQISSEVPQNLSASRPQDRQFILSSKKLLLSDSGFYLCAWSVPYSGGLSTEAFFGQGTRLTVV.